The present entry profiles one T cell receptor (beta chain) with its context. The antigen remains undetermined. Trimming pared 6 bases from V and 8 bases from J, leaving 13 bases between. Germline V lookup: CDR1 SQVTM, CDR2 ANQGSEA. This CDR3 has 11 amino acids. These data belong to a study of radiation and T cells in renal cell carcinoma. Findings of the study overall: In blood, top tumor clones expanded by 2 weeks, shrinking by 4.

Noted time point: blood 4 weeks post-SBRT, at nephrectomy. Described treatment: 15 Gy SBRT to primary tumor, nephrectomy 4 weeks later. Sequencing used immunoSEQ multiplex PCR; TCRdb keeps in-frame clones, though not all of them. Of roughly 160,000 clones listed, around 90% are singletons. The chain combines TRBV29-1 with TRBJ1-2, with D possibly TRBD1 on 5 matching bases. The sequences come from blood, collected from a patient whose treatment included radiotherapy and nephrectomy. The clonotype comes from a woman in her 50s with renal cell carcinoma. The CDR3 coding sequence is TGCAGCGTGGTGGGGGGAAACGGCTACACCTTC. Protein product: CSVVGGNGYTF.